This T cell receptor (beta chain) was obtained from a study of early T cells in non-severe SARS-CoV-2 infection. The length of the CDR3 is 15 residues. CDR1 and CDR2 (germline): LNHDA, SQIVND (reference sequence). V was clipped by 3 bases and J by 4 bases, with 13 bases between them. Researchers attached unique molecular identifiers to individual cDNA molecules. Via MiXCR, TCRdb re-called the 5' RACE reads, giving one row per CDR3 protein. The sample lists over 75,000 distinct CDR3 sequences, about 12% seen once, with around 2.5% in the top ten. Material: whole blood. V is TRBV19 and J is TRBJ1-5; unclear D gene. The sequence was collected from an adult who was a healthcare worker with PCR-confirmed SARS-CoV-2 infection or an uninfected control (not recorded which). The CDR3 sequence: CASSIVQASNQPQHF. CDR3 bases: TGTGCCAGTAGTATTGTTCAGGCCTCAAATCAGCCCCAGCATTTT.